Given below is one T cell receptor (beta chain) in context. The data originate from a study of T cell changes during pregnancy in multiple sclerosis. The data were produced by immunoSEQ multiplex PCR, yet TCRdb's version contains in-frame clones alone and is incomplete. There are over 70,000 clones in the sample; about 93% occur only once, and approximately 4.7% lies in the top ten. Germline values: CDR1 KGHSH, CDR2 LQKENI. V shed 4 bases and J shed 6 bases, with 15 bases lying between them. The length of the CDR3 is 14 residues. The chain links TRBV18 to TRBJ1-1, with D tentatively TRBD1 (6 bases). The sequenced sample was peripheral blood, obtained in the first trimester of pregnancy. The receptor comes from a female donor with multiple sclerosis, enrolled in a pregnancy study. CDR3: CASSRGPGTAEAFF. The CDR3 DNA reads TGTGCCAGCTCACGGGGGCCCGGGACGGCTGAAGCTTTCTTT.